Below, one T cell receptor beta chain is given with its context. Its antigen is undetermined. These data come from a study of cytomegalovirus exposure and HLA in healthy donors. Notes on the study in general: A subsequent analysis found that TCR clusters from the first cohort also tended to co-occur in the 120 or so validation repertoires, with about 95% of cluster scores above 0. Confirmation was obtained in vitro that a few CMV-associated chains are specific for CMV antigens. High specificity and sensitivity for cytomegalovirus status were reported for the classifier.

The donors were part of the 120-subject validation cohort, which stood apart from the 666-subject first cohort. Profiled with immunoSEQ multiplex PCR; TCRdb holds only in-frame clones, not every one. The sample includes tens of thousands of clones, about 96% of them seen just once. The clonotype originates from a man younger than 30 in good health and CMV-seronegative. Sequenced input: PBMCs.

The CDR3 reads CASSENTGKRTEAFF. The CDR3 bases are TGTGCCAGCAGTGAAAACACAGGGAAACGAACTGAAGCTTTCTTT. J is TRBJ1-1 and V is TRBV6-1; D perhaps matches TRBD1 (6 bases). This CDR3 contains 15 residues. The germline V gene has CDR1 MNHNS and CDR2 SASEGT. V lost 2 bases and J lost 5, with 15 bases in between.